In its sample, the clone carrying this T cell receptor beta chain is medium-sized (0.01 to 0.1%). The data belong to a study of blood T cell repertoires in COVID-19. Looking at the study overall: Sources were T cells, B-cell-depleted T cells, or PBMCs; the material itself was cDNA or gDNA.

Participants were aged about 18 to 100 years from around 26 US areas. Germline lookup yields CDR1 SNHLY and CDR2 FYNNEI. The CDR3 has 18 residues. J lost 0 bases, V lost 8 bases, and 14 bases had no gene match. Some clones are missing from TCRdb's copy, which holds only in-frame ones; the method was immunoSEQ multiplex PCR. Altogether some 150,000 clones are present, just under 85% being singletons, with the ten largest covering 6.2%. The chain couples TRBV2 to TRBJ2-5; 11 bases fit TRBD2. Specimen: PBMCs or T cells enriched from blood (not recorded which). This TCR derives from a woman between 40 and 55 years old who had recovered from COVID-19. Here the CDR3 reads CASRIGTSGAQYQETQYF. DNA for the CDR3: TGTGCCAGCCGGATAGGGACTAGCGGAGCCCAGTACCAAGAGACCCAGTACTTC.